This T cell receptor (beta chain) was sequenced in a study of blood T cell repertoires in COVID-19. Across the study: T cells, B-cell-depleted T cells, or PBMCs provided the cDNA or gDNA that served as material.

The table lists this clone with a few counts. In the original processing: Reference gene primers were amplified, and this amplification served to estimate nucleated cell counts. Clones were read by immunoSEQ multiplex PCR, and TCRdb kept only the in-frame ones, dropping some. V, J and clone size reflect that table, while D and trimming were determined from the DNA. In the table there are a few hundred thousand clones, roughly 86% of which are singletons. This TCR came from a man aged 60-69 years with acute or convalescent COVID-19. Sample: peripheral blood.

The CDR3 spells CASSSGGQGFGYTF. Written as DNA, the CDR3 is TGTGCCAGCTCCTCCGGAGGACAGGGGTTTGGCTACACCTTC. The rearrangement links TRBV18 to TRBJ1-2; the match to TRBD1 covers 9 bases. The CDR3 runs to 14 residues. J lost 7 bases, V lost 6 bases, and 9 bases had no gene match. The germline V gene encodes CDR1 KGHSH and CDR2 LQKENI.